What follows are 29 T cell receptor beta chains derived from one specimen sequenced in a study of blood T cell repertoires in COVID-19. Sequencing used immunoSEQ multiplex PCR; TCRdb keeps in-frame clones, though not all of them. Of 400,000 or so clones detected, approximately 90% appear once; the ten largest clones hold more than 0.95%. Sequencing was performed on PBMCs or T cells enriched from blood (not recorded which). The receptor set was obtained from a man aged 25-45 years who had recovered from COVID-19.

This chain connects TRBV7-9 to TRBJ1-3; TRBD1 matches at 9 bases. V lost 6 bases, J lost 3 bases, and 6 bases stayed unmatched. This CDR3 region has 15 residues. Germline CDR1 reads SEHNR; CDR2 reads FQNEAQ (reference sequence). In DNA form, the CDR3 reads TGTGCCAGCAGGCCACAGGGGGCGGTTGGAAACACCATATATTTT. It encodes CASRPQGAVGNTIYF.

The rearrangement uses TRBV25-1 and TRBJ2-1; 8 positions agree with TRBD2. The CDR3 extends over 14 amino acids. V dropped 7 bases and J dropped 6; count of bases not matched to a gene: 8. Germline V gene lookup returns CDR1 MGHDK and CDR2 SYGVNS. The CDR3 DNA reads as TGTGCCAGCACCAGCGGGAGCATCGGCAATGAGCAGTTCTTC. It yields the protein CASTSGSIGNEQFF.

This chain connects TRBV9 to TRBJ1-2; TRBD1 might be the D (6 bases). The germline V gene encodes CDR1 SGDLS and CDR2 YYNGEE. Trimming left V 2 bases short and J 8 bases short, with 13 bases between. The CDR3 loop spans 13 amino acids. The DNA for the CDR3 is TGTGCCAGCAGCGTCAGGGGTGAATCGGGCTACACCTTC. Its translation is CASSVRGESGYTF.

This clone has a single count. This chain connects TRBV11-3 to TRBJ2-7; D ambiguous. The CDR3 contains 14 residues. Germline V gives CDR1 SGHNT, CDR2 YENEEA. With 5 bases removed from V and 2 bases from J, the gap between germline ends came to 13 bases. The CDR3 nucleotides read TGTGCCAGCAGCCCCTCAACAGACACCTACGAGCAGTACTTC. The encoded protein is CASSPSTDTYEQYF.

The rearrangement links TRBV5-4 to TRBJ2-7; 8 nucleotides line up with TRBD2. This CDR3 is 15 amino acids long. CDR1 is SGHNT and CDR2 is YYREEE in the germline V gene (reference sequence). The ends lost 4 bases at V and 5 bases at J; junction bases unmatched: 11. CDR3 loop: CASSQLTSAWDEQYF. CDR3 nucleotides: TGTGCCAGCAGCCAACTGACTAGCGCCTGGGACGAGCAGTACTTC.

The rearrangement uses TRBV2 and TRBJ2-5; 10 positions match TRBD1. Trimming removed 6 bases from V and 7 bases from J; junction bases left unmatched: 14. Germline V CDR1 and CDR2: SNHLY, FYNNEI. The length of the CDR3 is 16 residues. The CDR3, as DNA: TGTGCCAGCAGAACCGAAGGGGGGACAGGGGTTACGACCCAGTACTTC. Protein sequence: CASRTEGGTGVTTQYF.

The CDR3 DNA is TGTGCCAGTAGTCCCCAAGGAGCTAGCACCTCTGCGCAGTTCTTC. Encoded protein: CASSPQGASTSAQFF. This rearrangement joins TRBV19 to TRBJ2-1; maybe TRBD2 (5 bases). V lost 5 bases and J 12 bases, leaving 23 bases between the germline ends. CDR1 and CDR2 (germline): LNHDA, SQIVND (reference sequence). This CDR3 is built from 15 residues.

The V gene is TRBV5-4, the J gene TRBJ1-4; 10 positions match TRBD1. The CDR3 extends over 14 amino acids. J lost 6 bases, V lost 3 bases, and 2 bases had no gene match. Germline CDR1 and CDR2: SGHNT and YYREEE (reference sequence). CDR3 coding DNA: TGTGCCAGCAGCTCGGGACAGGGGTATGAAAAACTGTTTTTT. Encoded protein: CASSSGQGYEKLFF.

The chain carries TRBV19 and TRBJ1-4; D might be TRBD1 (6 bases). The CDR3 contains 15 residues. Germline V gene data show CDR1 as LNHDA and CDR2 as SQIVND (reference sequence). Trimming pared 6 bases from V and 4 bases from J, leaving 15 bases between. This CDR3 is CASRPIGGNNEKLFF. DNA of the CDR3: TGTGCCAGTAGACCAATTGGGGGCAATAATGAAAAACTGTTTTTT. The full variable domain, rest sourced from reference TRBV19 and TRBJ1-4, is DGGITQSPKYLFRKEGQNVTLSCEQNLNHDAMYWYRQDPGQGLRLIYYSQIVNDFQKGDIAEGYSVSREKKESFPLTVTSAQKNPTAFYLCASRPIGGNNEKLFFGSGTQLSVL.

This clone was recorded once. The chain employs TRBV28 and TRBJ2-3; D is perhaps TRBD1 (5 bases). The CDR3 runs 16 residues. V dropped 5 bases and J dropped 0 bases, with 15 bases sitting between them. Germline V gives CDR1 MDHEN, CDR2 SYDVKM. CDR3 sequence reads: CASSPRTFTSTDTQYF. The CDR3 DNA is TGTGCCAGCAGTCCAAGGACATTCACTAGCACAGATACGCAGTATTTT.

V usage is TRBV11-2 and J usage is TRBJ2-1, with D uncertain. Per the germline V gene, CDR1 is SGHAT and CDR2 is FQNNGV. V was cut by 0 bases and J by 7 bases, with 7 bases left in between. The CDR3 spans 13 residues. The CDR3 DNA sequence: TGTGCCAGCAGCTTAGATCGTCGTAATGAGCAGTTCTTC. This codes for CASSLDRRNEQFF.

The rearrangement uses TRBV5-4 and TRBJ2-2; TRBD2 matches 16 bases. The CDR3 extends over 17 amino acids. V trimming: 7 bases; J trimming: 5 bases; junction bases outside the gene matches: 8. Germline V gene data show CDR1 as SGHNT and CDR2 as YYREEE (reference sequence). CDR3 loop: CASAGLAGGVGTGELFF. The CDR3 bases are TGTGCCAGCGCGGGACTAGCGGGAGGGGTTGGGACCGGGGAGCTGTTTTTT. Filled out from reference TRBV5-4 and TRBJ2-2, the complete variable domain reads ETGVTQSPTHLIKTRGQQVTLRCSSQSGHNTVSWYQQALGQGPQFIFQYYREEENGRGNFPPRFSGLQFPNYSSELNVNALELDDSALYLCASAGLAGGVGTGELFFGEGSRLTVL.

The V and J genes are TRBV24-1 and TRBJ2-3; the match to TRBD2 covers 15 bases. The CDR3 contains 17 residues. Germline-derived CDR1 and CDR2 are KGHDR and SFDVKD. With 3 bases clipped from V and 7 bases from J, the junction kept 7 bases outside the gene matches. This chain's CDR3 is CATSDPGLAGGPYTQYF. The CDR3 DNA reads TGTGCCACCAGTGATCCCGGACTAGCGGGAGGGCCTTATACGCAGTATTTT.

The V and J genes are TRBV19 and TRBJ1-3, with 11 bases that match TRBD1. V lost 4 bases, J lost 4 bases, and 6 bases stayed unmatched. In germline, CDR1 is LNHDA, CDR2 SQIVND (reference sequence). The CDR3 runs 16 residues. CDR3 sequence (DNA): TGTGCCAGTAGTACAGGACAGGGGGCGTCCGGAAACACCATATATTTT. Translated: CASSTGQGASGNTIYF.

The chain is built from TRBV7-2 and TRBJ1-1; TRBD1 agrees at 9 bases. This CDR3 is built from 14 residues. The J segment lost 4 bases and the V segment lost 6 bases, leaving 6 bases of the junction unmatched. Per germline, CDR1 SGHTA and CDR2 FQGNSA. The CDR3 protein is CASSLQGAGTEAFF. As DNA, the CDR3 is TGTGCCAGCAGTCTACAGGGGGCAGGCACTGAAGCTTTCTTT.

The rearrangement uses TRBV6-5 and TRBJ1-4; D gene ambiguous. This CDR3 has 13 amino acids. The V end was cut by 10 bases, the J end by 5 bases, with 14 bases between. Per the germline V gene, CDR1 is MNHEY and CDR2 is SVGAGI. The CDR3 sequence: CATTVVGNEKLFF. The CDR3 bases are TGTGCCACCACGGTGGTCGGGAATGAAAAACTGTTTTTT.

This clone was observed a single time. The V gene is TRBV7-3, the J gene TRBJ2-5; TRBD1 aligns across 9 bases. Unmatched junction bases numbered 11, after V lost 6 bases and J lost 0 bases. In germline, CDR1 is SGHTA, CDR2 FQGTGA. The CDR3 runs 17 residues. CDR3: CASSPGTGNPYQETQYF. CDR3 in DNA: TGTGCCAGCAGTCCGGGGACAGGGAACCCGTACCAAGAGACCCAGTACTTC.

This chain joins TRBV4-1 and TRBJ1-3; D gene ambiguous. With 2 bases removed from V and 0 bases from J, the gap between germline ends came to 5 bases. This CDR3 is 14 amino acids long. Germline assignment: CDR1 MGHRA and CDR2 YSYEKL. The CDR3: CASSQQDSGNTIYF. CDR3 sequence (DNA): TGCGCCAGCAGCCAACAGGACTCTGGAAACACCATATATTTT.

J is TRBJ2-7 and V is TRBV19, with a weak D call TRBD1 (5 bases). Between the trimmed V and J ends, which lost 5 bases and 2 bases, there was a span of 13 bases. CDR3 length equals 14 residues. CDR1 is LNHDA, CDR2 SQIVND, per germline (reference sequence). CDR3 sequence: CASSSTPDTYEQYF. DNA for the CDR3: TGTGCCAGTAGTTCCACACCGGACACCTACGAGCAGTACTTC. Variable domain in full (rest from reference TRBV19 and TRBJ2-7): DGGITQSPKYLFRKEGQNVTLSCEQNLNHDAMYWYRQDPGQGLRLIYYSQIVNDFQKGDIAEGYSVSREKKESFPLTVTSAQKNPTAFYLCASSSTPDTYEQYFGPGTRLTVT.

This clone is a singleton in its sample. The rearrangement uses TRBV10-3 and TRBJ2-3; a weak D match, TRBD2 (5 bases). From germline, CDR1 is ENHRY and CDR2 SYGVKD. The CDR3 covers 13 residues. Trimming took off 7 bases at V and 6 bases at J, with 14 bases between the two ends. The CDR3 DNA follows: TGTGCCATCACGGGCTCTTCGGGGGATACGCAGTATTTT. Translation gives CAITGSSGDTQYF.

The chain is built from TRBV2 and TRBJ2-7; 11 nucleotides line up with TRBD2. The germline V gene has CDR1 SNHLY and CDR2 FYNNEI. V lost 5 bases and J lost 4; bases outside the gene matches: 10. The CDR3 extends over 16 amino acids. The CDR3, as DNA: TGTGCCAGCAGTAGGACTAGCGGGCACCTTCGGTACGAGCAGTACTTC. It encodes CASSRTSGHLRYEQYF.

The chain couples TRBV19 to TRBJ2-7; the D gene is possibly TRBD1 (5 bases). The CDR3 has 14 residues. Germline V gene lookup returns CDR1 LNHDA and CDR2 SQIVND (reference sequence). The V gene lost 4 bases and the J gene lost 2 bases, with 12 bases spanning the gap. The CDR3 DNA follows: TGTGCCAGTAGTAGGGGCGGATTACCCTACGAGCAGTACTTC. Translating it yields CASSRGGLPYEQYF.

This chain joins TRBV13 and TRBJ1-5; tentatively, D is TRBD1 (5 bases). The CDR3 runs 16 residues. Trimming removed 5 bases from V and 3 bases from J, with 17 bases in between. Germline CDR1 reads PRHDT; CDR2 reads FYEKMQ (reference sequence). The CDR3 DNA is TGTGCCAGCAGCCAAGCTTCCGGGACTAACAATCAGCCCCAGCATTTT. This encodes CASSQASGTNNQPQHF.

The genes are TRBV29-1 and TRBJ2-3; 9 bases are a match to TRBD2. The CDR3 contains 15 residues. V lost 3 bases and J lost 2; bases outside the gene matches: 6. In germline, CDR1 is SQVTM, CDR2 ANQGSEA. The CDR3 coding sequence is TGCAGCGTTGAGCAGACTAGCGGTGACACAGATACGCAGTATTTT. Residues: CSVEQTSGDTDTQYF.

In its sample, this clone was seen a few times. The gene calls are TRBV30 and TRBJ2-7, with D perhaps TRBD2 (5 bases). Per the germline V gene, CDR1 is GTSNPN and CDR2 is SVGIG (reference sequence). The CDR3 spans 13 residues. The V end lost 3 bases, the J end lost 4 bases, and 13 bases lay between the germline ends. The CDR3 coding sequence is TGTGCCTGGAGAAAGGCGGGTTCATACGAGCAGTACTTC. This gives the protein CAWRKAGSYEQYF.

The chain combines TRBV18 with TRBJ1-2; D call uncertain. CDR1 is KGHSH and CDR2 is LQKENI in the germline V gene. The CDR3 runs 15 residues. V was pared by 1 base and J by 4 bases, with 13 bases between. The DNA for the CDR3 is TGTGCCAGCTCACCACGTGAGGCTCTGAGCTATGGCTACACCTTC. It specifies CASSPREALSYGYTF.

V gene TRBV5-4 combines with J gene TRBJ2-7; 7 bases line up with TRBD2. This CDR3 is 15 amino acids long. After removal of 0 bases from V and 2 bases from J, the junction contained 5 bases not matched to a gene. In germline, CDR1 is SGHNT, CDR2 YYREEE (reference sequence). CDR3: CASSLGGGTTYEQYF. The CDR3 DNA sequence: TGTGCCAGCAGCTTGGGGGGTGGGACTACCTACGAGCAGTACTTC.

The genes are TRBV3-1 (or the pseudogene TRBV3-2) and TRBJ2-7; D not resolved. This CDR3 contains 15 residues. V was shortened by 0 bases and J by 7 bases, with 16 bases between the two germline ends. Germline CDR1 reads LGHDT; CDR2 reads YNNKEL (reference sequence). Here the CDR3 DNA reads TGTGCCAGCAGCCAAGATAGGATGGGCCTCAGAGAGCAGTACTTC. This translates into CASSQDRMGLREQYF.

The chain carries TRBV9 and TRBJ2-1; maybe TRBD2 (5 bases). Trimming removed 0 bases from V and 8 bases from J, with 12 bases in between. Germline-derived CDR1 and CDR2 are SGDLS and YYNGEE. There are 14 residues in the CDR3. The CDR3 DNA reads as TGTGCCAGCAGCGTAGCTAGCCCGGGTGATGAGCAGTTCTTC. Its translation: CASSVASPGDEQFF.